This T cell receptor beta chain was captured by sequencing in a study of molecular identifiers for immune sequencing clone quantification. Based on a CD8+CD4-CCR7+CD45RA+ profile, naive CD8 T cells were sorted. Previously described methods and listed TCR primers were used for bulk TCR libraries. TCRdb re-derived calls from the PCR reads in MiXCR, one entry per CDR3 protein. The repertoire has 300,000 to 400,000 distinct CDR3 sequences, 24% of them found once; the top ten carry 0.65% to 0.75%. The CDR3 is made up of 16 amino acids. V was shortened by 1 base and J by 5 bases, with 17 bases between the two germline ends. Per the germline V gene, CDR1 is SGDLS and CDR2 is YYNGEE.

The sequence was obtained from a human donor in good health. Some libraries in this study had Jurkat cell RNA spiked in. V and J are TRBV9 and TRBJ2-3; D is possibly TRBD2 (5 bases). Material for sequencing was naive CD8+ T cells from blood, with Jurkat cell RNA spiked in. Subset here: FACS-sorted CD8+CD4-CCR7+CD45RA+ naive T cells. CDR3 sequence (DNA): TGTGCCAGCAGCGTACAAGCAGGACTGGGAGTAGATACGCAGTATTTT. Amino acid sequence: CASSVQAGLGVDTQYF.